The T cell receptor beta chain under discussion was sequenced for a study of OX40 agonist ivuxolimab in advanced cancers. About the study: Across the patients, intravenous ivuxolimab was delivered every 2 weeks at 0.01 to 10 mg/kg. A partial response was reached by three patients: one with hepatocellular carcinoma and two with cutaneous melanoma.

Sequencing was performed with immunoSEQ multiplex PCR; in TCRdb, only in-frame clones are kept and a portion is missing. Among approximately 84,000 clones, approximately 86% were seen once, and the ten largest hold about 1%. For this clone: The target antigen is unknown.

Study conclusions and caveats: Compared with CD4+, CD8+ T cells on average had more expanded clones.

The study sampled blood at baseline, cycle 4 day 1, and cycle 7 day 1. Trimming removed 4 bases from V and 3 bases from J, with 12 bases in between. CDR3 size: 15 residues. Per the germline V gene, CDR1 is MNHNS and CDR2 is SASEGT. This clonotype was sampled from an adult with an advanced solid tumor such as melanoma, head and neck, liver or kidney cancer. Material: CD4+ or CD8+ T cells sorted from blood, obtained in a trial of the OX40 agonist ivuxolimab. The chain employs TRBV6-1 and TRBJ1-4, with a weak D call TRBD1 (6 bases). In DNA, the CDR3 is TGTGCCAGCAGTGGAAACAGGGCTCCTAATGAAAAACTGTTTTTT. This sequence encodes CASSGNRAPNEKLFF.